These 21 T cell receptor beta chains share one sample of origin, sequenced in a study of OX40 agonist ivuxolimab in advanced cancers. Assay used: immunoSEQ multiplex PCR; TCRdb lists only in-frame clones, some missing. The data contain more than 45,000 clones, 80% to 90% of them seen just once; the ten biggest clones take up about 1%. The material sequenced was CD4+ or CD8+ T cells sorted from blood, taken in a trial of the OX40 agonist ivuxolimab. Receptors originate from an adult with an advanced solid tumor such as melanoma, head and neck, liver or kidney cancer.

The chain is built from TRBV6-4 and TRBJ2-1; 9 positions match TRBD1. Germline V lookup: CDR1 MRHNA, CDR2 SNTAGT. Unmatched junction bases numbered 6, after V lost 5 bases and J lost 4 bases. The CDR3 is 15 amino acids. CDR3 sequence: CASSRDRVSYNEQFF. The CDR3 DNA reads TGTGCCAGCAGTCGGGACAGGGTCAGTTACAATGAGCAGTTCTTC.

This clone was counted a single time. The CDR3 bases are TGTGCCAGCAGCTTAATAGCGGGATCCTACGAGCAGTACTTC. It specifies CASSLIAGSYEQYF. The chain recombines TRBV5-6 with TRBJ2-7; 8 nucleotides agree with TRBD2. The CDR3 runs 14 residues. J gave up 1 base and V 2 bases, and 2 bases lay outside the gene matches. Germline values: CDR1 SGHDT, CDR2 YYEEEE.

This clone is a singleton in its sample. The chain joins TRBV2 to TRBJ2-1; no clear D. With 5 bases removed from V and 0 bases from J, the gap between germline ends came to 8 bases. The V gene's germline CDR1 is SNHLY and CDR2 FYNNEI. The CDR3 covers 14 residues. The CDR3 protein is CASSLASSYNEQFF. DNA of the CDR3: TGTGCCAGCAGTTTGGCTAGCTCCTACAATGAGCAGTTCTTC. Complete variable domain (other parts from reference TRBV2 and TRBJ2-1): EPEVTQTPSHQVTQMGQEVILRCVPISNHLYFYWYRQILGQKVEFLVSFYNNEISEKSEIFDDQFSVERPDGSNFTLKIRSTKLEDSAMYFCASSLASSYNEQFFGPGTRLTVL.

The chain links TRBV5-1 to TRBJ1-5, with D hard to call. The ends were cut back, 3 bases at V and 0 bases at J, with 10 bases in the middle. The CDR3 runs to 15 residues. The germline gives CDR1 SGHRS, CDR2 YFSETQ. CDR3 sequence: CASSSTGNSNQPQHF. CDR3 DNA sequence: TGCGCCAGCAGCTCGACGGGAAATAGCAATCAGCCCCAGCATTTT.

This chain uses TRBV7-8 with TRBJ2-7, with D unclear. Germline CDR1 reads SGHVS; CDR2 reads FQNEAQ. The CDR3 has 13 residues. V was trimmed by 3 bases and J by 2 bases, leaving 8 bases between them. The DNA for the CDR3 is TGTGCCAGCAGCTTGGGCGCAACCTACGAGCAGTACTTC. The encoded protein is CASSLGATYEQYF.

This sequence joins TRBV18 and TRBJ2-1; D is uncertain. V lost 3 bases and J lost 7, with 10 bases in between. Germline V gene lookup returns CDR1 KGHSH and CDR2 LQKENI. CDR3 size: 13 residues. CDR3 protein: CASSPGGSNEQFF. CDR3 nucleotide sequence: TGTGCCAGCTCACCTGGCGGCTCAAATGAGCAGTTCTTC.

This chain connects TRBV5-1 to TRBJ2-3, with TRBD1 identical over 7 bases. The CDR3 is 16 amino acids. V was pared by 1 base and J by 4 bases, with 9 bases of the junction left unmatched. Germline loops: CDR1 SGHRS, CDR2 YFSETQ. The CDR3 region has the DNA TGCGCCAGCAGCTTGATGGGGGCTCAGGGGGCAGATACGCAGTATTTT. It yields the protein CASSLMGAQGADTQYF.

The CDR3 here is CASSYSRAGGRETQYF. The CDR3 region has the DNA TGTGCCAGCAGTTACTCGAGAGCAGGGGGCAGGGAGACCCAGTACTTC. This chain joins TRBV6-5 and TRBJ2-5; 8 bases fit TRBD1. The J segment lost 5 bases and the V segment lost 0 bases, leaving 8 bases of the junction unmatched. Germline-derived CDR1 and CDR2 are MNHEY and SVGAGI. CDR3 length: 16 residues.

The chain carries TRBV6-5 and TRBJ1-4; tentative D call: TRBD1 (6 bases). This CDR3 spans 14 amino acids. The V gene's germline CDR1 is MNHEY and CDR2 SVGAGI. V was clipped by 7 bases and J by 1 base, with 10 bases between them. The CDR3 DNA sequence: TGTGCCAGCAAACTACAGGGAACTAATGAAAAACTGTTTTTT. This gives the protein CASKLQGTNEKLFF.

The chain joins TRBV6-5 to TRBJ1-4, with TRBD1 as a possible D gene (5 bases). Germline V gives CDR1 MNHEY, CDR2 SVGAGI. CDR3 length: 15 residues. Trimming shortened V by 6 bases and J by 10 bases, and 21 bases separated the two germline ends. Written as DNA, the CDR3 is TGTGCCAGCAGCCAACGGATCCAGGGCTTAGGAAAACTGTTTTTT. Translated, it gives CASSQRIQGLGKLFF.

The rearrangement joins TRBV5-1 to TRBJ2-2; 9 bases are shared with TRBD2. The CDR3 contains 15 residues. Germline V CDR1 and CDR2: SGHRS, YFSETQ. Trimming took 4 bases from V and 5 from J; bases not matched to a gene: 6. CDR3 in DNA: TGCGCCAGCAGCACTTTAGCGGGAGAAACCGGGGAGCTGTTTTTT. This sequence encodes CASSTLAGETGELFF.

The chain couples TRBV6-1 to TRBJ2-7; D might be TRBD1 or TRBD2, each matching 6 bases. The CDR3 runs 14 residues. Germline CDR1 is MNHNS and CDR2 is SASEGT. Trimming removed 8 bases from V and 4 bases from J, with 18 bases in between. The CDR3 nucleotides read TGTGCCAGCGAACTTGGCGGGACAAGTTACGAGCAGTACTTC. Translation gives CASELGGTSYEQYF.

This chain links TRBV2 with TRBJ1-6; D call uncertain. The CDR3 length is 15 residues. V was trimmed by 6 bases and J by 6 bases, leaving 15 bases between them. CDR1 and CDR2 (germline): SNHLY, FYNNEI. The DNA of the CDR3 is TGTGCCAGCAGCGTTTATGGGAGTATTAATTCACCCCTCCACTTT. As protein: CASSVYGSINSPLHF. Together with reference TRBV2 and TRBJ1-6, the CDR3 gives the full variable domain: EPEVTQTPSHQVTQMGQEVILRCVPISNHLYFYWYRQILGQKVEFLVSFYNNEISEKSEIFDDQFSVERPDGSNFTLKIRSTKLEDSAMYFCASSVYGSINSPLHFGNGTRLTVT.

The chain employs TRBV2 and TRBJ1-3; D not certain. The V end lost 6 bases, the J end lost 4 bases, and 7 bases lay between the germline ends. The CDR3 has 12 amino acids. Germline CDR1 reads SNHLY; CDR2 reads FYNNEI. The CDR3 sequence: CASSAPGNTIYF. The DNA for the CDR3 is TGTGCCAGCAGCGCCCCCGGAAACACCATATATTTT.

The rearrangement joins TRBV6-6 to TRBJ1-2; 9 nucleotides agree with TRBD1. The CDR3 runs 15 residues. Germline V lookup: CDR1 MNHNY, CDR2 SVGAGI (reference sequence). The V segment lost 0 bases and the J segment 4 bases; nucleotides outside the gene matches: 3. The CDR3 DNA reads TGTGCCAGCAGTTACTCTGGACAGGGGACCTATGGCTACACCTTC. Protein sequence: CASSYSGQGTYGYTF.

The J gene is TRBJ2-2, the V gene TRBV5-4; 16 nucleotides agree with TRBD2. Germline V CDR1 and CDR2: SGHNT, YYREEE (reference sequence). The CDR3 contains 17 residues. With V trimmed by 4 bases and J by 5 bases, 5 bases remained unmatched. The CDR3 spells CASSILGLAGGTGELFF. In DNA form, the CDR3 reads TGTGCCAGCAGCATCTTGGGACTAGCGGGAGGGACCGGGGAGCTGTTTTTT.

This chain uses TRBV12-5 with TRBJ1-1, with 9 bases lining up with TRBD1. Germline lookup yields CDR1 LGHNT and CDR2 FRNRAP. The ends lost 6 bases at V and 3 bases at J; junction bases unmatched: 23. This CDR3 is 20 amino acids long. The CDR3: CASGNLTLPGQGKSYTEAFF. CDR3 DNA sequence: TGTGCTAGTGGAAACCTTACCCTTCCGGGACAGGGCAAGTCGTACACTGAAGCTTTCTTT.

V gene TRBV19 combines with J gene TRBJ2-7; 9 nucleotides align to TRBD1. Germline V CDR1 and CDR2: LNHDA, SQIVND (reference sequence). After removal of 6 bases from V and 0 bases from J, the junction contained 3 bases not matched to a gene. The CDR3 has 14 residues. DNA for the CDR3: TGTGCCAGTAGGGGACAGGGTTTCTCCTACGAGCAGTACTTC. Its translation: CASRGQGFSYEQYF.

CDR3 nucleotides: TGTGCCAGCAGCCCCGGGACAGAATACTCGAAGGGTGGAAACACCATATATTTT. This sequence encodes CASSPGTEYSKGGNTIYF. The chain recombines TRBV7-2 with TRBJ1-3, with 7 nucleotides matching TRBD1. This CDR3 is built from 18 residues. J was trimmed by 3 bases and V by 5 bases; bases with no gene match: 16. Germline CDR1 is SGHTA and CDR2 is FQGNSA.

V usage is TRBV27 and J usage is TRBJ1-6, with D maybe TRBD1 (6 bases). V shed 4 bases and J shed 9 bases, with 19 bases lying between them. Per germline, CDR1 MNHEY and CDR2 SMNVEV (reference sequence). The CDR3 is made up of 16 amino acids. The CDR3: CASSYRSQGQRSPLHF. CDR3 DNA sequence: TGTGCCAGCAGTTATAGGTCCCAGGGGCAGCGTTCACCCCTCCACTTT.

The J gene is TRBJ1-1, the V gene TRBV29-1; no reliable D call. The V gene's germline CDR1 is SQVTM and CDR2 ANQGSEA. V lost 6 bases and J 1 base, leaving 12 bases between the germline ends. This CDR3 contains 13 residues. The CDR3 sequence is CSVKGVGNTEAFF. The CDR3 DNA sequence: TGCAGCGTGAAGGGCGTGGGGAACACTGAAGCTTTCTTT.